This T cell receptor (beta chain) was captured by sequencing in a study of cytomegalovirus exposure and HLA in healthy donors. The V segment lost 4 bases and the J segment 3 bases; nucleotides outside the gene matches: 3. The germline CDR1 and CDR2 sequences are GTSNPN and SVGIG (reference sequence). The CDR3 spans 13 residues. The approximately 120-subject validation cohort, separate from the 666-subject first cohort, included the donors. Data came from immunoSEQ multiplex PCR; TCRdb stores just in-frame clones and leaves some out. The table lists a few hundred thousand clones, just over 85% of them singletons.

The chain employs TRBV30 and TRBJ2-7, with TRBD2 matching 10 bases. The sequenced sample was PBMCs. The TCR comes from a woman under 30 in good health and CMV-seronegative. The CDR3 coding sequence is TGTGCCTGGACTAGCGGGAGTATCTACGAGCAGTACTTC. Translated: CAWTSGSIYEQYF.